Below are 10 T cell receptor beta chains sequenced from a single sample in a study of OX40 agonist ivuxolimab in advanced cancers. Produced via immunoSEQ multiplex PCR; TCRdb's table is partial and in-frame only. The repertoire holds about 82,000 clones, with roughly 92% as singletons. The specimen comprised CD4+ or CD8+ T cells sorted from blood, sampled in a trial of the OX40 agonist ivuxolimab. Receptor source: an adult with an advanced solid tumor such as melanoma, head and neck, liver or kidney cancer.

The genes are TRBV6-6 and TRBJ2-1; no clear D. The ends were cut back, 5 bases at V and 9 bases at J, with 11 bases in the middle. Germline V lookup: CDR1 MNHNY, CDR2 SVGAGI (reference sequence). This CDR3 has 12 residues. The CDR3 loop is CASSRLDSEQFF. The CDR3, as DNA: TGTGCCAGCAGTCGTCTGGATAGTGAGCAGTTCTTC.

The rearrangement joins TRBV25-1 to TRBJ1-2, with D hard to call. V shed 2 bases and J shed 4 bases, with 14 bases lying between them. Germline V gene data show CDR1 as MGHDK and CDR2 as SYGVNS. The CDR3 has 15 amino acids. The CDR3 DNA reads TGTGCCAGCAGTGAAGGAGTCGGAACCTTCTATGGCTACACCTTC. Protein: CASSEGVGTFYGYTF.

This chain links TRBV2 with TRBJ2-3; tentatively, D is TRBD1 (5 bases). This CDR3 spans 14 amino acids. Trimming shortened V by 5 bases and J by 3 bases, and 12 bases separated the two germline ends. Germline V gene sequence: CDR1 SNHLY, CDR2 FYNNEI. CDR3 nucleotide sequence: TGTGCCAGCAGTCAGGGTTTCGAAACAGATACGCAGTATTTT. Translation gives CASSQGFETDTQYF.

This sequence joins TRBV19 and TRBJ2-7; 8 nucleotides align to TRBD1. The J segment lost 0 bases and the V segment lost 5 bases, leaving 6 bases of the junction unmatched. The germline V gene encodes CDR1 LNHDA and CDR2 SQIVND (reference sequence). The CDR3 spans 15 residues. CDR3 DNA sequence: TGTGCCAGTAGTCCCCGGGACAGGCTCTCCTACGAGCAGTACTTC. Translation gives CASSPRDRLSYEQYF.

The rearrangement joins TRBV6-5 to TRBJ2-5; 8 bases are a match to TRBD1. The CDR3 runs to 14 residues. Looked up from germline, CDR1 is MNHEY and CDR2 is SVGAGI. V shed 7 bases and J 7 bases; nucleotides not matched to a gene: 11. CDR3 loop: CASKGQGIPGTQYF. Written as DNA, the CDR3 is TGTGCCAGCAAAGGACAGGGCATCCCAGGGACCCAGTACTTC.

J is TRBJ2-3 and V is TRBV6-1; TRBD1 matches at 8 bases. Germline-derived CDR1 and CDR2 are MNHNS and SASEGT. The CDR3 spans 23 residues. The ends lost 1 base at V and 2 bases at J; junction bases unmatched: 26. CDR3 sequence reads: CASSEVVMYGTGGPETSTDTQYF. The CDR3 DNA follows: TGTGCCAGCAGTGAAGTGGTTATGTATGGGACAGGAGGTCCCGAAACATCCACAGATACGCAGTATTTT.

The CDR3: CASKSGGPNTYNEQFF. The DNA for the CDR3 is TGCGCCAGCAAATCGGGGGGGCCGAACACCTACAATGAGCAGTTCTTC. The chain combines TRBV5-1 with TRBJ2-1; 8 bases line up with TRBD2. This CDR3 contains 16 residues. J lost 2 bases, V lost 6 bases, and 10 bases had no gene match. Looked up from germline, CDR1 is SGHRS and CDR2 is YFSETQ.

V and J are TRBV10-3 and TRBJ1-2; D might be TRBD1 (6 bases). The ends were cut back, 6 bases at V and 7 bases at J, with 9 bases in the middle. CDR3 length equals 11 residues. Germline lookup yields CDR1 ENHRY and CDR2 SYGVKD. For the CDR3, the DNA is TGTGCCATCAGCCGGGACACTGGCTACACCTTC. Translated, it gives CAISRDTGYTF.

The chain carries TRBV7-6 and TRBJ1-1; 9 bases map to TRBD1. Trimming cost V 6 bases and J 4 bases; bases outside gene matches: 0. The CDR3 is 12 residues long. Germline lookup yields CDR1 SGHVS and CDR2 FNYEAQ. The CDR3, as DNA: TGTGCCAGCAGGGGACAGGGCACTGAAGCTTTCTTT. It codes for CASRGQGTEAFF.

CDR3 amino acids: CATSRDLLSSYNEQFF. CDR3 bases: TGTGCCACCAGCAGAGATTTACTTAGCTCCTACAATGAGCAGTTCTTC. The chain uses TRBV15 and TRBJ2-1; D unclear. Per germline, CDR1 LNHNV and CDR2 YYDKDF (reference sequence). V was clipped by 0 bases and J by 0 bases, with 9 bases between them. The CDR3 has 16 amino acids.